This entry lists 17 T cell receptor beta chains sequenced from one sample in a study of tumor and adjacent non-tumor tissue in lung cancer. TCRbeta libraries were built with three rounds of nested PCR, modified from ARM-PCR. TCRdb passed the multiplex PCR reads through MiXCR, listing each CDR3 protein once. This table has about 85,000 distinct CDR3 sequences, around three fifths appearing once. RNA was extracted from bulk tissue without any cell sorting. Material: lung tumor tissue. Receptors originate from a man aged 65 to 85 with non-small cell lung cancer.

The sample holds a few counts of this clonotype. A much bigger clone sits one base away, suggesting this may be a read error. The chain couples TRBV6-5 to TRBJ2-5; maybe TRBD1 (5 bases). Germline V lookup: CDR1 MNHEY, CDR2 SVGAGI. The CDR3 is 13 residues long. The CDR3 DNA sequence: TGTGTCAGCAGTTACTCGATAATGGGGCCGAAATACTTC. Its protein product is CVSSYSIMGPKYF.

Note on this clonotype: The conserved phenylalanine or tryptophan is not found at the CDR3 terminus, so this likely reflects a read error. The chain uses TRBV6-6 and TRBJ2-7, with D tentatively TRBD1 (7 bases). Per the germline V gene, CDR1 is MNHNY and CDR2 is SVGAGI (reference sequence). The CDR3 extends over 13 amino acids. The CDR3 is CASSYSGGNEQYL. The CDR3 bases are TGCGCCAGCAGTTACTCAGGGGGGAACGAGCAGTACCTC.

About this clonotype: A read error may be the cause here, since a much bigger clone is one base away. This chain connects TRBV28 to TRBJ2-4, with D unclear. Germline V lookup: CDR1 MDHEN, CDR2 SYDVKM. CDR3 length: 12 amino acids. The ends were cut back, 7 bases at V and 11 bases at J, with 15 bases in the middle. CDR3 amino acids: CASIDMSGFQYF. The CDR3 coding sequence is TGTGCCAGCATCGACATGTCGGGTTTTCAGTACTTC.

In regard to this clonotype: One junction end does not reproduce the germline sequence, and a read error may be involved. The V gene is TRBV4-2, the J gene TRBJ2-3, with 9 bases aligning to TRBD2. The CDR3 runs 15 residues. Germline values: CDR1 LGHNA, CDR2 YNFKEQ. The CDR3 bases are TGTGCCAGCAGCCAAGCTGGCGGGGGGGCAAAAACGCGGTATTTT. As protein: CASSQAGGGAKTRYF.

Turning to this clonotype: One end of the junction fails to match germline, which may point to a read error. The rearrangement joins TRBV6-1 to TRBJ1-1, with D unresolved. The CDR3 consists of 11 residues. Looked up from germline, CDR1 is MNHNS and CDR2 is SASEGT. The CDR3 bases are TGTGACAGCCTCATGAACACTGAAACTTTCTTT. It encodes CDSLMNTETFF.

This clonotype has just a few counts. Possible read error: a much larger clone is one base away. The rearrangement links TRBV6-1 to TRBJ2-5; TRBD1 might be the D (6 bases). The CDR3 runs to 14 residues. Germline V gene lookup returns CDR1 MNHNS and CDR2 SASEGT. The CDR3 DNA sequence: TGTGTCAGCAGTGCCCAACAGGGATCGGAGACCCAGTACTTC. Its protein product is CVSSAQQGSETQYF.

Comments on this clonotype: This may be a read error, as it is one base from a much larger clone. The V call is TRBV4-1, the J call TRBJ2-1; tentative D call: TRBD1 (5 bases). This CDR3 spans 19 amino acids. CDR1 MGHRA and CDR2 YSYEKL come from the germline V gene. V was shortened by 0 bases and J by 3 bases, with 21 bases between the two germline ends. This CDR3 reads CASSQDVMWGLGIYNEQFF. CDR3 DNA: TGCGCCAGCAGCCAAGATGTCATGTGGGGCCTGGGGATCTACAATGAGCAGTTCTTC.

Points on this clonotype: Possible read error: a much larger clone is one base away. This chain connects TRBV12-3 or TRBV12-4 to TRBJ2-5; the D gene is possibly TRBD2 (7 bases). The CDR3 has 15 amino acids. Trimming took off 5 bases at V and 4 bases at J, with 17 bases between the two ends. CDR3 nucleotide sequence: TGTGCCAGCAGTCGGACTAGGGGGAGAGGAGAGACCCAGTACTTC. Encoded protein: CASSRTRGRGETQYF.

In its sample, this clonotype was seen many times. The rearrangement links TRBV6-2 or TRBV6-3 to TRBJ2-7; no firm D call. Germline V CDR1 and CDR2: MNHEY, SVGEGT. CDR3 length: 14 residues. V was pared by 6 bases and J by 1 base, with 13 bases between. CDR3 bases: TGTGCCAGCAGAAGCCCGTCCTTATCCTACGAGCAGTACTTC. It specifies CASRSPSLSYEQYF.

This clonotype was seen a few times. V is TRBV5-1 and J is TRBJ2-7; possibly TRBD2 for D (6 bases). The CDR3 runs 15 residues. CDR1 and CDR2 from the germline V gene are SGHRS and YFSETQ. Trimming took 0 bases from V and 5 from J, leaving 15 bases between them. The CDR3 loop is CASSLGLGGTHEQYF. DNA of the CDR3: TGCGCCAGCAGCTTGGGACTAGGAGGGACCCACGAGCAGTACTTC.

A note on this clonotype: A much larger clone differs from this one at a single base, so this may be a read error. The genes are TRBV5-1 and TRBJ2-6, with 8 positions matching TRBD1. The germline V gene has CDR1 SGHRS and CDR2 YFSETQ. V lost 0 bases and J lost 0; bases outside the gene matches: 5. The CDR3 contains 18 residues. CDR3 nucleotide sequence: TGCGCCAGCAGCTTGGTGGGGACAGGTGCCTCTGGGGCCAACGTCCTGACTTTC. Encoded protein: CASSLVGTGASGANVLTF.

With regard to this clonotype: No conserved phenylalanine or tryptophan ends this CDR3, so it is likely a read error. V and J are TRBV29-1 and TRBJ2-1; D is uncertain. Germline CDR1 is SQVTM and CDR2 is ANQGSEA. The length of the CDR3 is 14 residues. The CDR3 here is CNVLTDNSYNEQFS. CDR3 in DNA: TGCAACGTTCTTACCGACAACTCCTACAATGAGCAGTTCTCC.

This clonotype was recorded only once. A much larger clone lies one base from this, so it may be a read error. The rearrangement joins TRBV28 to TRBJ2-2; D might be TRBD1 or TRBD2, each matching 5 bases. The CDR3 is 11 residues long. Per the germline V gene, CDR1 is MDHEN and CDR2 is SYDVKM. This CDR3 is CASMLSGDLFF. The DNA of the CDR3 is TGTGCCAGCATGTTATCCGGGGACCTGTTTTTT. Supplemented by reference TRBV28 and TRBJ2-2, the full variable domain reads DVKVTQSSRYLVKRTGEKVFLECVQDMDHENMFWYRQDPGLGLRLIYFSYDVKMKEKGDIPEGYSVSREKKERFSLILESASTNQTSMYLCASMLSGDLFFGEGSRLTVL.

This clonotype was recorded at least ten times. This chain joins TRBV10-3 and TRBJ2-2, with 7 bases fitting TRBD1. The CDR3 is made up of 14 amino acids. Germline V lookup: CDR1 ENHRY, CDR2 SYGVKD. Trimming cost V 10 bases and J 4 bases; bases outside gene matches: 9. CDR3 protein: CATGGKGPTGELFF. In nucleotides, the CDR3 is TGTGCCACAGGGGGAAAGGGACCCACCGGGGAGCTGTTTTTT.

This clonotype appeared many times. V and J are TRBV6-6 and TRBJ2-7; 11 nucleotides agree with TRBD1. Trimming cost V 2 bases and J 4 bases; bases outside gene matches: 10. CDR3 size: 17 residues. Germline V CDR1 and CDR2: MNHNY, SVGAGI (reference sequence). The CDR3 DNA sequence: TGTGCCAGCAGTTACCGGACAGGGGGCGGAGGTGTGTACGAGCAGTACTTC. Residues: CASSYRTGGGGVYEQYF.

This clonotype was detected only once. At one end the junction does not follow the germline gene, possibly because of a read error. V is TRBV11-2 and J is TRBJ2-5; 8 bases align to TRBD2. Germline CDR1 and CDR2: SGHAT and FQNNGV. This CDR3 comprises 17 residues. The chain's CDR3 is CASSRLVIAGNQGTQYF. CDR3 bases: TGTGCCAGCAGCCGCCTGGTAATAGCGGGAAACCAAGGGACCCAGTACTTC.

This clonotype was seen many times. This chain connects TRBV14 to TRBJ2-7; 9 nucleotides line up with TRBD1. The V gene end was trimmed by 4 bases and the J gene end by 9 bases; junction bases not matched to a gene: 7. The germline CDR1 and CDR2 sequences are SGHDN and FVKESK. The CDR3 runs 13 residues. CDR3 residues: CASSPSNRGPQYF. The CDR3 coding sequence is TGTGCCAGCAGCCCTTCAAACAGGGGGCCGCAGTACTTC.